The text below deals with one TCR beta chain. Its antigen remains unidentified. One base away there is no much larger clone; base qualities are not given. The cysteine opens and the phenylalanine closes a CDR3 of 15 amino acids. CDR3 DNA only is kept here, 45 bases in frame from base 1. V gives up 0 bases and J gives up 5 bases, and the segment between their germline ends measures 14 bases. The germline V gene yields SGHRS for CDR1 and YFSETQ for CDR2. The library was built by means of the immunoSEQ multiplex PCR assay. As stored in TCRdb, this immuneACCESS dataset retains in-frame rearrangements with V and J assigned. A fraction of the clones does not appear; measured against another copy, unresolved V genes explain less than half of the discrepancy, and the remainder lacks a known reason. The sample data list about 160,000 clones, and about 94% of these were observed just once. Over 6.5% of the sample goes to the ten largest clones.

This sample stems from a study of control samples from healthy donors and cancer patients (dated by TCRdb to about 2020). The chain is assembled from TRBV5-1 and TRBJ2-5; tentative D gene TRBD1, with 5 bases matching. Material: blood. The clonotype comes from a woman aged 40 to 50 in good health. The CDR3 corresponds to CASSLAGFGEETQYF. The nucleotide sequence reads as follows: TGCGCCAGCAGCTTGGCAGGGTTCGGAGAGGAGACCCAGTACTTC.